Listed below are T cell receptor beta chains from one sample, sequenced in a study of early T cells in non-severe SARS-CoV-2 infection. TCRdb reprocessed the 5' RACE reads with MiXCR, giving one entry per CDR3 protein. The data contain some 87,000 distinct CDR3 sequences, approximately 15% of them seen just once; the ten biggest clones take up more than 1.2%. Sequenced material: whole blood. The source is an adult who was a healthcare worker with PCR-confirmed SARS-CoV-2 infection or an uninfected control (not recorded which). CDR3s include the opening cysteine and the closing phenylalanine or tryptophan. D genes are given only for firm matches. A clone size is listed for some rows: how often the clone was seen (once, few, many), or a class if it is expanded.

j_call,v_call,clone_size,d_call,cdr3_nt,cdr3_aa
TRBJ2-1,TRBV7-2,many,-,TGTGCCAGCAGCTTAGTAGCATTTCCGGAGCAGTTCTTC,CASSLVAFPEQFF
TRBJ1-1,TRBV7-9,many,-,TGTGCCACCATCCCCCTGGGGGGGGTCACTGAAGCTTTCTTT,CATIPLGGVTEAFF
TRBJ2-5,TRBV30,few,TRBD1,TGTGCCTGGAGTGGACGGACAGGGGGCAACCAAGAGACCCAGTACTTC,CAWSGRTGGNQETQYF
TRBJ2-1,TRBV20-1,few,-,TGCAGTGCTCGAGTGAGGATATACAATGAGCAGTTCTTC,CSARVRIYNEQFF
TRBJ2-1,TRBV6-5,-,TRBD2,TGTGCCAGCAGTTACTCGGGGCTAGCGGGGGGGCCTAATGAGCAGTTCTTC,CASSYSGLAGGPNEQFF
TRBJ1-2,TRBV6-5,few,-,TGTGCCAGCAGGGGCGTCCATGGCTACACCTTC,CASRGVHGYTF
TRBJ2-4,TRBV20-1,many,-,TGCAGTGCTAGAGATCCGAGCCAGGGACAGTACTTC,CSARDPSQGQYF
TRBJ1-2,TRBV6-1,few,TRBD1,TGTGCCAGCGGAGCCGGGACAGCAGTTTTCAACACCTTC,CASGAGTAVFNTF
TRBJ1-1,TRBV10-3,few,-,TGTGCCATGCGAGGGGCGAAGGGACCGAACACTGAAGCTTTCTTT,CAMRGAKGPNTEAFF
TRBJ2-7,TRBV7-2,-,-,TGTGCCAGCGGAGCTGTGGAGCAGTACTTC,CASGAVEQYF
TRBJ1-3,TRBV20-1,-,-,TGCAGTGCTAGAGATGGGGCAGGGAAGCATACCATATATTTT,CSARDGAGKHTIYF
TRBJ2-7,TRBV12-3/TRBV12-4,many,-,TGTGCCAGCAGTTCCGACTACGAGCAGTACTTC,CASSSDYEQYF
TRBJ1-1,TRBV27,many,-,TGTGCCAGCAGTTTGATCAGGGGCACTGAAGCTTTCTTT,CASSLIRGTEAFF
TRBJ1-2,TRBV12-3/TRBV12-4,many,-,TGTGCCAGCAGCCGTGCAGGGAGGGAGAACTATGGCTACACCTTC,CASSRAGRENYGYTF
TRBJ2-5,TRBV3-1,-,-,TGTGCCAGCAGCCTTCGGACTGAAGAGACCCAGTACTTC,CASSLRTEETQYF
TRBJ2-4,TRBV20-1,few,TRBD1,TGCAGTGCTAGGCAAGACAGGGGAGCCAAAAACATTCAGTACTTC,CSARQDRGAKNIQYF
TRBJ2-3,TRBV6-6,-,-,TGTGCCAGCAGTTACAGGCGGGGCAGCACAGATACGCAGTATTTT,CASSYRRGSTDTQYF
TRBJ1-1,TRBV12-3/TRBV12-4,-,TRBD1,TGTGCCAGCAGTTTATACACAGGGGTGGGCACTGAAGCTTTCTTT,CASSLYTGVGTEAFF
TRBJ1-6,TRBV7-3,-,-,TGTGCCAGCAGCTTCGGGGGCGATTCACCCCTCCACTTT,CASSFGGDSPLHF
TRBJ2-2,TRBV9,many,-,TGTGCCAGCAGCCGCATAGCCCACGGGGAGCTGTTTTTT,CASSRIAHGELFF
TRBJ2-3,TRBV6-2/TRBV6-3,-,-,TGTGCCAGCAGAATGTGGGGGCCCACAGATACGCAGTATTTT,CASRMWGPTDTQYF
TRBJ1-1,TRBV7-2,many,-,TGTGCCAGCAGCTTAGACGGGGCGGGAACTGAAGCTTTCTTT,CASSLDGAGTEAFF
TRBJ1-1,TRBV29-1,-,TRBD1,TGCAGCGTAGGGGGACAGACGAACACTGAAGCTTTCTTT,CSVGGQTNTEAFF
TRBJ2-7,TRBV7-2,many,TRBD2,TGTGCCAGCAGCTTACAAGGACGGCTAGCGGGGGCAGACGAGCAGTACTTC,CASSLQGRLAGADEQYF
TRBJ1-4,TRBV18,many,-,TGTGCCAGCTCACCTACCCCCGAAAAACTGTTTTTT,CASSPTPEKLFF
TRBJ2-1,TRBV5-6,many,-,TGTGCCAGCAGCTTGAGGCGGACTCCTTACAATGAGCAGTTCTTC,CASSLRRTPYNEQFF
TRBJ2-1,TRBV6-2/TRBV6-3,-,TRBD1,TGTGCCAGCAGTACACTCAGGGGGTTCTCCTACAATGAGCAGTTCTTC,CASSTLRGFSYNEQFF
TRBJ1-1,TRBV13,many,TRBD1,TGTGCCAGCAGCTTAGCCAGGACAGGGATTTCTCCTGAAGCTTTCTTT,CASSLARTGISPEAFF
TRBJ2-2,TRBV5-1,few,-,TGCGCCAGCAGCTTGGTCTTGGCAGGGCTAAGCACCGGGGAGCTGTTTTTT,CASSLVLAGLSTGELFF
TRBJ2-3,TRBV3-1,few,-,TGTGCCAGCAGCTACCGAAGCACAGATACGCAGTATTTT,CASSYRSTDTQYF
TRBJ2-5,TRBV20-1,few,-,TGCAGTGCTAGGGGGTTATTAGGACACCTCCAAGAGACCCAGTACTTC,CSARGLLGHLQETQYF
TRBJ1-3,TRBV19,many,TRBD1,TGTGCCAGCAGAGGGGCCTGGCAAGACAGGGAAGCCGGAAACACCATATATTTT,CASRGAWQDREAGNTIYF
TRBJ1-3,TRBV5-6,few,TRBD1,TGTGCCAGCAACCCAACAGGGGGCTCTGGAAACACCATATATTTT,CASNPTGGSGNTIYF
TRBJ1-6,TRBV30,many,-,TGTGCCTCGGGAGATGACAGGCAGAATTCACCCCTCCACTTT,CASGDDRQNSPLHF
TRBJ2-7,TRBV6-5,-,-,TGTGCCAGCAGTAAGACTGCAGGCTACGAGCAGTACTTC,CASSKTAGYEQYF
TRBJ1-1,TRBV20-1,few,-,TGCAGCGCCTTAAAGGGGGGTGACACTGAAGCTTTCTTT,CSALKGGDTEAFF